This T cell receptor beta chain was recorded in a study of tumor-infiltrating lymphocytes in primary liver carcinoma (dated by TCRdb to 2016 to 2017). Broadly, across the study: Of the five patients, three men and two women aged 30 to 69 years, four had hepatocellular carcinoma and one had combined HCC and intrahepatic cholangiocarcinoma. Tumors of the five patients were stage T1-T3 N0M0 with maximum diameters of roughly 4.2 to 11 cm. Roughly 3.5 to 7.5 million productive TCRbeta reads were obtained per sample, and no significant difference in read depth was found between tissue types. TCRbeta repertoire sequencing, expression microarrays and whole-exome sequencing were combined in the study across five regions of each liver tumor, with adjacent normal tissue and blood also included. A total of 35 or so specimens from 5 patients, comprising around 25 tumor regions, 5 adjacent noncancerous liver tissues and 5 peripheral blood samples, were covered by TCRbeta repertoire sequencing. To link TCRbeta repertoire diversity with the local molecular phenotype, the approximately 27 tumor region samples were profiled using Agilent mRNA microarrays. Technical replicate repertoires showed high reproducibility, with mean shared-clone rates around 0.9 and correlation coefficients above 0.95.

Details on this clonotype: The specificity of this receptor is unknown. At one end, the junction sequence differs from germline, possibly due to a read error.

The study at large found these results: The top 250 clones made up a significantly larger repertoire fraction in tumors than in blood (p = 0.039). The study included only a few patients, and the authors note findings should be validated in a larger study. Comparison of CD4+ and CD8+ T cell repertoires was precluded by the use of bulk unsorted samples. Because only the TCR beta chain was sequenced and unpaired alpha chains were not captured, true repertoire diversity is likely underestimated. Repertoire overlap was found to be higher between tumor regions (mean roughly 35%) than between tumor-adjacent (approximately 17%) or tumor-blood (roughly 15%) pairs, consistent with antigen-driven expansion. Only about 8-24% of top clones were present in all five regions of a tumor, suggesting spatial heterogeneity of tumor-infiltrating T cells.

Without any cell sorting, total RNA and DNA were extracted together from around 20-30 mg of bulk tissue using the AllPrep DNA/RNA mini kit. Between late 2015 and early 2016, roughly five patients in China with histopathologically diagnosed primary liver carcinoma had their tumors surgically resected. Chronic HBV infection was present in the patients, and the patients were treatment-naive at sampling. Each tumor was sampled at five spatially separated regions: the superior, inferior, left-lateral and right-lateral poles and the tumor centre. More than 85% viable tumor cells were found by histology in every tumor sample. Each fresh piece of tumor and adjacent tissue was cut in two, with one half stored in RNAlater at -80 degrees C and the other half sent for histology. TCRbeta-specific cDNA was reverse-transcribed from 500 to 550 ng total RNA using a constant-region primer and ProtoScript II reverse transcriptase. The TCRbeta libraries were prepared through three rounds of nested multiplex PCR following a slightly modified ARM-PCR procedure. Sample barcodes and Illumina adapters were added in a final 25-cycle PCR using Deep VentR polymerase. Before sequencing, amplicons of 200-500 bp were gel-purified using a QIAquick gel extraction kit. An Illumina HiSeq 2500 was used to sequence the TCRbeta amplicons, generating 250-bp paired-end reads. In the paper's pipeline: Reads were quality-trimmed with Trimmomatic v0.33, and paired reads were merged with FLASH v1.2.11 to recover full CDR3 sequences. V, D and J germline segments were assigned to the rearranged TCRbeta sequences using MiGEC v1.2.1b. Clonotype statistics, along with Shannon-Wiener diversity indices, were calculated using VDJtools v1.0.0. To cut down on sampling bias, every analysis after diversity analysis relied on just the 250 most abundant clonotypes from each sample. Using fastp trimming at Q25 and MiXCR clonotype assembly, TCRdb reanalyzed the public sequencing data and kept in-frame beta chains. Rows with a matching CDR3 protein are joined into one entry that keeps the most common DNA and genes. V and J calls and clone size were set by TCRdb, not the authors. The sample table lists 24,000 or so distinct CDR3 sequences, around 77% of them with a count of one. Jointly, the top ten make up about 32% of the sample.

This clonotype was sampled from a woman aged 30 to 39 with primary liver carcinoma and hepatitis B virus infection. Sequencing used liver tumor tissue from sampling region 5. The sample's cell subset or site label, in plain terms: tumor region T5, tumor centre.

The CDR3 reads as follows: CAWRQGLQYVYIF. DNA sequence: TGTGCCTGGAGGCAGGGTTTACAGTATGTCTACATCTTC. The chain was built from TRBV30 and TRBJ1-2; 5 matching bases give a weak D call of TRBD1. The CDR3 runs 13 amino acids, cysteine and phenylalanine included. Only the CDR3 DNA is retained, 39 bases long and in frame from the first base. CDR1 and CDR2 (GTSNPN, SVGIG) derive from the germline V gene (reference sequence).